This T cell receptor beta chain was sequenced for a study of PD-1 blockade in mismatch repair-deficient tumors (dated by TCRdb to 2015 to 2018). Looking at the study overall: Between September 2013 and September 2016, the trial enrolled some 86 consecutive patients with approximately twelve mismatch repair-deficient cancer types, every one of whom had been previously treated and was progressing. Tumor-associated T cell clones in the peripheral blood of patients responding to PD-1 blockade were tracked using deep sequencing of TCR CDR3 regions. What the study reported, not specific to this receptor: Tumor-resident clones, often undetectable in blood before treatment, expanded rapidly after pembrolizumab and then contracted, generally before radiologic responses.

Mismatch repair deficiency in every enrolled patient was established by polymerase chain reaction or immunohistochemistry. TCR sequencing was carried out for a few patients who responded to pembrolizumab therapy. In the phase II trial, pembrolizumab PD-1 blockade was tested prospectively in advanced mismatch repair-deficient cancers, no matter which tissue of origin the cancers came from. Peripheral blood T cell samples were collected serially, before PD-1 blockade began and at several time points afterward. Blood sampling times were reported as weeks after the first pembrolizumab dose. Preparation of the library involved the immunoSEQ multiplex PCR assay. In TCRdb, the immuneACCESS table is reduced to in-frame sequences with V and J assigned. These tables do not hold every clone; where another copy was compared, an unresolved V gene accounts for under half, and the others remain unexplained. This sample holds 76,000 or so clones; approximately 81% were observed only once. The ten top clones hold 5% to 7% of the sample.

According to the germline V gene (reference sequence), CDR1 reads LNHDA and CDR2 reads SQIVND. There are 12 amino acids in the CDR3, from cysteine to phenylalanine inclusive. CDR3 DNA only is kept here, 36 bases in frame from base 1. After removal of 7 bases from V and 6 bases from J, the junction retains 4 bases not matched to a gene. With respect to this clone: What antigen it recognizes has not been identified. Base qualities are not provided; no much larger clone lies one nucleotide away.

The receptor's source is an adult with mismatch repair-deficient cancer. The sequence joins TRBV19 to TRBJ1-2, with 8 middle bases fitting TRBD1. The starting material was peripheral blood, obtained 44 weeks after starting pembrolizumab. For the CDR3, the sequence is CASNQGADGYTF. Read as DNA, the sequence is TGTGCCAGTAATCAGGGGGCGGATGGCTACACCTTC.